This section outlines one T cell receptor (beta chain) sequence together with its context. This CDR3 is built from 18 residues. The germline V gene encodes CDR1 LGHDT and CDR2 YNNKEL (reference sequence). Losses at the gene ends were 0 bases for V and 3 bases for J; bases not matched to a gene: 6. The study recruited people aged about 18 to 95 years across about two dozen US areas. The study assigned cohorts using participant-reported clinical history. The data were taken from a study of blood T cell repertoires in COVID-19. Study details: Nucleic acid was either cDNA or gDNA, and it came from T cells, B-cell-depleted T cells, or PBMCs.

Sequenced by immunoSEQ multiplex PCR; TCRdb stores in-frame clones only, minus some. The data contain 360,000 or so clones, around nine tenths of them singletons. Sequenced material: PBMCs or T cells enriched from blood (not recorded which). The clonotype comes from a woman in her 30s who had recovered from COVID-19. The genes are TRBV3-1 (or the pseudogene TRBV3-2) and TRBJ2-1; 12 bases are a match to TRBD2. CDR3 protein: CASSQEKLAGGGYNEQFF. In nucleotides, the CDR3 is TGTGCCAGCAGCCAAGAGAAACTAGCGGGGGGAGGCTACAATGAGCAGTTCTTC.